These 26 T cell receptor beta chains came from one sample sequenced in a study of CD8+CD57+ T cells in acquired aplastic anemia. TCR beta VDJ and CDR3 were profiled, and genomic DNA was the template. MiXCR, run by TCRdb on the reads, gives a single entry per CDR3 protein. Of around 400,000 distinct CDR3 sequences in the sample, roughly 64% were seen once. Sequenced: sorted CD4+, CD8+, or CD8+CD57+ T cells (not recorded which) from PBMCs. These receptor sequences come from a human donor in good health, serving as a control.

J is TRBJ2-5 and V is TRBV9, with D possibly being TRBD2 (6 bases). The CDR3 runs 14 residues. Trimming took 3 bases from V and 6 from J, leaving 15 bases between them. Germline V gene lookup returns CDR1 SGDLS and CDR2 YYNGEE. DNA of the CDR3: TGTGCCAGCAGCGCCCAGGAGGGAGCGAAGACCCAGTACTTC. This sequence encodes CASSAQEGAKTQYF.

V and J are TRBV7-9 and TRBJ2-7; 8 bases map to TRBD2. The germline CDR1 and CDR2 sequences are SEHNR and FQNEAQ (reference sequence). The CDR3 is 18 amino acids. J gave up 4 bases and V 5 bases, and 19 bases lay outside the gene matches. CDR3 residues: CASSRDARGALFGYEQYF. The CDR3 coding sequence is TGTGCCAGCAGCCGGGATGCGCGGGGGGCTCTCTTTGGATACGAGCAGTACTTC.

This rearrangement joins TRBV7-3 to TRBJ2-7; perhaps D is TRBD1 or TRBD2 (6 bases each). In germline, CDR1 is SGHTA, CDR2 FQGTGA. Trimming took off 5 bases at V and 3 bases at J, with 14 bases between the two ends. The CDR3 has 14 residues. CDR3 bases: TGTGCCAGCAGCACCGGGGGCTGGAGCTACGAGCAGTACTTC. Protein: CASSTGGWSYEQYF.

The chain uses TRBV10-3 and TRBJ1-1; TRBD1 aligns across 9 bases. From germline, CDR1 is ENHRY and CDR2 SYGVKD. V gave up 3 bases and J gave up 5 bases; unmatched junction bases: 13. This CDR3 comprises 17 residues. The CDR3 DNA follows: TGTGCCATCAGTGAACAAACAGGGGGCTATCTTGGGACTGAAGCTTTCTTT. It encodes CAISEQTGGYLGTEAFF.

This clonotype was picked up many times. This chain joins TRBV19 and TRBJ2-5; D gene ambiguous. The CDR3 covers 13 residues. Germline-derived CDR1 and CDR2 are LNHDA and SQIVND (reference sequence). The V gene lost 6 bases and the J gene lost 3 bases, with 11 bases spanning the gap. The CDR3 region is CASSKAGEETQYF. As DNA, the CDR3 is TGTGCCAGTAGCAAGGCAGGAGAAGAGACCCAGTACTTC.

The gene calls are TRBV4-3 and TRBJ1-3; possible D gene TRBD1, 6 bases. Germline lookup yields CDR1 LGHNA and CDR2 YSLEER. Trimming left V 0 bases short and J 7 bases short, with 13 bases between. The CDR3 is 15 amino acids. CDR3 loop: CASSQDVGQGNTIYF. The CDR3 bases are TGCGCCAGCAGCCAAGATGTTGGGCAGGGGAACACCATATATTTT.

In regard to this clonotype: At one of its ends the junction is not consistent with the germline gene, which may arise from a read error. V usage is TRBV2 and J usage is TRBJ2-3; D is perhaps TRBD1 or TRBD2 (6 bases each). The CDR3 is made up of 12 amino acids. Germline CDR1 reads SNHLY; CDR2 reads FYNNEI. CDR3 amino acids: CASGGGGGEQFF. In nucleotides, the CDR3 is TGTGCCAGCGGTGGAGGGGGAGGTGAGCAGTTTTTT.

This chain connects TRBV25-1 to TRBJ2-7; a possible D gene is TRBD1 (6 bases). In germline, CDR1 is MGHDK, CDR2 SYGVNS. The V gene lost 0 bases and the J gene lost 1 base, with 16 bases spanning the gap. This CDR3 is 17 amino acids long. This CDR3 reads CASSEYHRDTPSYEQYF. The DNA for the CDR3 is TGTGCCAGCAGTGAATATCACCGGGACACCCCGTCCTACGAGCAGTACTTC.

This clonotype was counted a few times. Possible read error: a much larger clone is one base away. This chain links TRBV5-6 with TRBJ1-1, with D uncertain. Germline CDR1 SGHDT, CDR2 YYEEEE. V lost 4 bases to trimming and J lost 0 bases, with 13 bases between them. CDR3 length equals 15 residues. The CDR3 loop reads CASSPTTRMNTEAFF. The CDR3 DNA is TGTGCCAGCAGCCCCACCACCAGAATGAACACTGAAGCTTTCTTT.

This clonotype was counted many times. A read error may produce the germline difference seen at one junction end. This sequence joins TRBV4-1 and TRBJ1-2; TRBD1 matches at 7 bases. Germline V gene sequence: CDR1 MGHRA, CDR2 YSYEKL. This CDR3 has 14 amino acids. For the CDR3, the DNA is TGTGCCAGCAGCCAGGACACAGGGGCTTGGGGCTACACCTTC. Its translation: CASSQDTGAWGYTF.

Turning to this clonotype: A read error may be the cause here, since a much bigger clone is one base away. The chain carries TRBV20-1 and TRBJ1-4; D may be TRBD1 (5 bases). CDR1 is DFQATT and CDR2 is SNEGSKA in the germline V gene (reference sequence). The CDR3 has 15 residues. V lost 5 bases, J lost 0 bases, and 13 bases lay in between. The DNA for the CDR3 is TGCAGTGCTCGGGACCCCTCTGCAACTAATGAAAAACTGTTTTTT. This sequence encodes CSARDPSATNEKLFF.

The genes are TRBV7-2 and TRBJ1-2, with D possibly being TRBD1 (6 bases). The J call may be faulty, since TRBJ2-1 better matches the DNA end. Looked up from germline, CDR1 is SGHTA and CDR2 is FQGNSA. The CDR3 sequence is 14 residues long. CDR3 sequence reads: CASSLDRLNYGQFF. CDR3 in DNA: TGTGCCAGCAGCTTGGACAGATTAAATTATGGACAGTTCTTC.

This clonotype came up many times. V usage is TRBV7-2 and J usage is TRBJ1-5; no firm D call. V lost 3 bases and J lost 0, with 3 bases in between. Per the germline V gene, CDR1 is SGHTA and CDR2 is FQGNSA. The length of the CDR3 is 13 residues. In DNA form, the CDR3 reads TGTGCCAGCAGCTTGGATAGCAATCAGCCCCAGCATTTT. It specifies CASSLDSNQPQHF.

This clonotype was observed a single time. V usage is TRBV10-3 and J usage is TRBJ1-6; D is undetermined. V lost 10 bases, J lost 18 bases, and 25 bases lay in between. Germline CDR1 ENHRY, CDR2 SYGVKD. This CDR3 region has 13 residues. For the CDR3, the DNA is TGTGCCAGCAGCGTAGATGGCCTTTCACCGCACCACTTT. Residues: CASSVDGLSPHHF.

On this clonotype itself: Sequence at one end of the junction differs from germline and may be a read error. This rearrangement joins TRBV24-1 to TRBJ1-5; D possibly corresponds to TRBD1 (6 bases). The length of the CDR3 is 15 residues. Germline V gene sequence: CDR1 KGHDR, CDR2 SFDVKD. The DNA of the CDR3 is TGTGCCACCAGTGCCCACCGGGGGCTCCGTCCACATACGCAGTTT. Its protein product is CATSAHRGLRPHTQF.

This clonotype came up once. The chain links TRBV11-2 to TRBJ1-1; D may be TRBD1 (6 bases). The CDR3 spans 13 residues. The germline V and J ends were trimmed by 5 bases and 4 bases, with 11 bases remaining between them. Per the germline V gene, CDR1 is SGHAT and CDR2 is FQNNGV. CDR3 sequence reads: CASSKTGSTEAFF. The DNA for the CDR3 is TGTGCCAGCAGCAAGACAGGTAGCACTGAAGCTTTCTTT.

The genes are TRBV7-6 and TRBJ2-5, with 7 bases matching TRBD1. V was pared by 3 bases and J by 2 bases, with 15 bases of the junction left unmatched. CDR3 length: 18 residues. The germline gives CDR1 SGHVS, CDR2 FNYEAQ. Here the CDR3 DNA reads TGTGCCAGCAGCTTCGACCGGCGCCGGGACAGACATCAAGAGACCCAGTACTTC. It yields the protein CASSFDRRRDRHQETQYF.

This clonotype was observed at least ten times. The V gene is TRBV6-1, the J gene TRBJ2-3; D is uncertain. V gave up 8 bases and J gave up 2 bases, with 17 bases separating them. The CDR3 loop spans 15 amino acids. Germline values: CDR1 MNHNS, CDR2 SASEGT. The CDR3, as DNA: TGTGCCAGCCGGATTTTCCCCGGTTCCACAGATACGCAGTATTTT. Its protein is CASRIFPGSTDTQYF.

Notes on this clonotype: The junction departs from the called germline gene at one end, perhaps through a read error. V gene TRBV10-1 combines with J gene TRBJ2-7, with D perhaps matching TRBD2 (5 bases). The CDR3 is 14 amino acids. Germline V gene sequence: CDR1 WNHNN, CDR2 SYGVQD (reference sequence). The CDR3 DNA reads TGCGCCGGCAGCTTACCCGGAGACTATTACGAGCAGTACTTC. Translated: CAGSLPGDYYEQYF.

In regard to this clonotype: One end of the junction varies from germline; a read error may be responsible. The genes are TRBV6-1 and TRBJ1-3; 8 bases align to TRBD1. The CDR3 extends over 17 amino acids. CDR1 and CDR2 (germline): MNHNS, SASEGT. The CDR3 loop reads CAISREGQDYSGNTIYF. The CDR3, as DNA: TGTGCCATCAGTAGAGAGGGACAGGATTACTCTGGAAACACCATATATTTT.

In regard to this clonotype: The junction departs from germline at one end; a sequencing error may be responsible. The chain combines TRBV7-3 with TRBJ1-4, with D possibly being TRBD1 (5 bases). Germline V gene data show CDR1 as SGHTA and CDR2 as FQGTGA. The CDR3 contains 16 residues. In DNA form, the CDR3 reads TGCGCCAGCAGCTTGGTAATCAGGGCGGTTAATGAAAAACTGTTTTTT. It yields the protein CASSLVIRAVNEKLFF.

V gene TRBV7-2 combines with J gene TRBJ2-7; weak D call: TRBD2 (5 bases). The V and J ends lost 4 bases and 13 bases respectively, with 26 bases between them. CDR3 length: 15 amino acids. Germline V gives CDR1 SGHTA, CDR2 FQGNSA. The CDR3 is CASSSGPGLGYTLYF. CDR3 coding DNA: TGTGCCAGCAGCTCTGGTCCGGGGTTAGGCTACACCCTCTACTTC.

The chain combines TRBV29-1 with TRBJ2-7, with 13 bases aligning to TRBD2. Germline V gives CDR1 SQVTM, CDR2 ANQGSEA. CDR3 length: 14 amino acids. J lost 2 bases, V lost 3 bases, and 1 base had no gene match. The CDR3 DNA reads TGCAGCGTTGAGACTAGCGGGGGGACCTACGAGCAGTACTTC. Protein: CSVETSGGTYEQYF.

CDR3: CSVARTANTGELFF. DNA for the CDR3: TGCAGCGTTGCCAGGACAGCGAACACCGGGGAGCTGTTTTTT. This chain uses TRBV29-1 with TRBJ2-2; a weak D match, TRBD1 (6 bases). The germline gives CDR1 SQVTM, CDR2 ANQGSEA. V dropped 4 bases and J dropped 0 bases, with 9 bases sitting between them. This CDR3 region has 14 residues.

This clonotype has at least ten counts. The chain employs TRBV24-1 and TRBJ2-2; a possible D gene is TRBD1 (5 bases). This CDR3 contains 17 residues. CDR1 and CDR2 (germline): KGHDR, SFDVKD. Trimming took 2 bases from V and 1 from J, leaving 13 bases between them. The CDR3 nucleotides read TGTGCCACCAGTGATTCTCAGGGTGGGGAGAACACCGGGGAGCTGTTTTTT. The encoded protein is CATSDSQGGENTGELFF.

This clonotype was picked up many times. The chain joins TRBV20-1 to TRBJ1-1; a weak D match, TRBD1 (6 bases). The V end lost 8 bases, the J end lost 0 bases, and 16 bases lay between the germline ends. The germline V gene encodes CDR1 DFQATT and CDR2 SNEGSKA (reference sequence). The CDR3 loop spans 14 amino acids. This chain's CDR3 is CSIDKTGVNTEAFF. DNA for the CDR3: TGCAGTATCGATAAGACAGGCGTGAACACTGAAGCTTTCTTT.